This is a list of T cell receptor beta chains from one sample in a study of blood T cell repertoires in COVID-19. Libraries were prepared by immunoSEQ multiplex PCR; TCRdb keeps only in-frame clonotypes and omits some of them. The repertoire consists of around 65,000 clones, with more than 60% occurring once and the leading ten covering about a fifth. Sequencing input: peripheral blood. These receptors originate from a woman older than 75 with active or convalescent COVID-19. CDR3s include the opening cysteine and the closing phenylalanine or tryptophan. A D gene is named only where the DNA matches it firmly. Only part of the rows carry a size: once, few, many, or a class if the clone is expanded.

v_call: TRBV19; j_call: TRBJ2-1; d_call: NA; clone_size: NA; cdr3_nt: TGTGCCAGTAGGATAGGGGGCGCGGGATACAATGAGCAGTTCTTC; cdr3_aa: CASRIGGAGYNEQFF
v_call: TRBV7-3; j_call: TRBJ1-1; d_call: TRBD1; clone_size: once; cdr3_nt: TGTGCCAGCAGCCCAGGGGGCTGGGGTGAAGCTTTCTTT; cdr3_aa: CASSPGGWGEAFF
v_call: TRBV6-5; j_call: TRBJ1-5; d_call: TRBD1; clone_size: NA; cdr3_nt: TGTGCCAGCACCACCGGGACAGGGGGCTTTCAGCCCCAGCATTTT; cdr3_aa: CASTTGTGGFQPQHF
v_call: TRBV25-1; j_call: TRBJ2-7; d_call: TRBD1; clone_size: NA; cdr3_nt: TGTGCCAGCAGTGAACCGGGACAGGGGGTTCAAGAGCAGTACTTC; cdr3_aa: CASSEPGQGVQEQYF
v_call: TRBV7-9; j_call: TRBJ2-7; d_call: NA; clone_size: once; cdr3_nt: TGTGCCAGCAGCTCACAGGGCTACGAGCAGTACTTC; cdr3_aa: CASSSQGYEQYF
v_call: TRBV4-1; j_call: TRBJ1-1; d_call: TRBD1; clone_size: NA; cdr3_nt: TGCGCCAGCAGCCAAGAAGGACAGGGGGCCGATGAAGCTTTCTTT; cdr3_aa: CASSQEGQGADEAFF
v_call: TRBV2; j_call: TRBJ1-1; d_call: TRBD1; clone_size: once; cdr3_nt: TGTGCCAGCGACGGGGACAGGGTGGACACTGAAGCTTTCTTT; cdr3_aa: CASDGDRVDTEAFF
v_call: TRBV5-1; j_call: TRBJ1-3; d_call: NA; clone_size: NA; cdr3_nt: TGCGCCAGCAGCCAGGTATCGGTCGGCTCTGGAAACACCATATATTTT; cdr3_aa: CASSQVSVGSGNTIYF
v_call: TRBV5-1; j_call: TRBJ1-3; d_call: NA; clone_size: NA; cdr3_nt: TGCGCCAGCAGCTCCCAGGGGAGACGAGACACCATATATTTT; cdr3_aa: CASSSQGRRDTIYF
v_call: TRBV5-1; j_call: TRBJ1-2; d_call: TRBD1; clone_size: NA; cdr3_nt: TGCGCCAGCAGCTTGGACGGGACAGATGTAGGCTACACCTTC; cdr3_aa: CASSLDGTDVGYTF
v_call: TRBV6-1; j_call: TRBJ1-5; d_call: NA; clone_size: NA; cdr3_nt: TGTGCCAGCAGTGAAGCGATGATAGTCAATCAGCCCCAGCATTTT; cdr3_aa: CASSEAMIVNQPQHF
v_call: TRBV3-1/TRBV3-2; j_call: TRBJ1-6; d_call: TRBD1; clone_size: NA; cdr3_nt: TGTGCCAGCAGCCTCTGGGACAGACTATCACCCCTCCACTTT; cdr3_aa: CASSLWDRLSPLHF
v_call: TRBV3-1/TRBV3-2; j_call: TRBJ1-5; d_call: TRBD1; clone_size: NA; cdr3_nt: TGTGCCAGCAGCCAATTTCAGGGGGACAATCAGCCCCAGCATTTT; cdr3_aa: CASSQFQGDNQPQHF
v_call: TRBV29-1; j_call: TRBJ2-1; d_call: TRBD1; clone_size: NA; cdr3_nt: TGCAGCACAAACAGGGGGCTATCCTACAATGAGCAGTTCTTC; cdr3_aa: CSTNRGLSYNEQFF
v_call: TRBV6-6; j_call: TRBJ1-3; d_call: NA; clone_size: NA; cdr3_nt: TGTGCCAGCACCGATACAGGTGGCTCTGGAAACACCATATATTTT; cdr3_aa: CASTDTGGSGNTIYF
v_call: TRBV15; j_call: TRBJ1-2; d_call: NA; clone_size: NA; cdr3_nt: TGTGCCACCAGCAGAGCGGACTATGGCTACACCTTC; cdr3_aa: CATSRADYGYTF
v_call: TRBV10-3; j_call: TRBJ2-7; d_call: NA; clone_size: once; cdr3_nt: TGTGCCATCAGTGTTGTGCTAGGCGAGCAGTACTTC; cdr3_aa: CAISVVLGEQYF
v_call: TRBV6-5; j_call: TRBJ2-3; d_call: NA; clone_size: NA; cdr3_nt: TGTGCCAGCAGACAGGGATTTATCACAGATACGCAGTATTTT; cdr3_aa: CASRQGFITDTQYF
v_call: TRBV5-6; j_call: TRBJ2-5; d_call: TRBD1; clone_size: NA; cdr3_nt: TGTGCCAGCAGCCGGTCGACTTACAGGGGCCTACAAGAGACCCAGTACTTC; cdr3_aa: CASSRSTYRGLQETQYF
v_call: TRBV10-3; j_call: TRBJ1-1; d_call: NA; clone_size: NA; cdr3_nt: TGTGCCATCAGTGAGGCCAGGTCTTTGAACACTGAAGCTTTCTTT; cdr3_aa: CAISEARSLNTEAFF
v_call: TRBV6-1; j_call: TRBJ1-2; d_call: NA; clone_size: NA; cdr3_nt: TGTGCCAGCAGTGAAAGTGGGGGCTGGGATGGCTACACCTTC; cdr3_aa: CASSESGGWDGYTF
v_call: TRBV15; j_call: TRBJ2-1; d_call: NA; clone_size: NA; cdr3_nt: TGTGCCACCAGCTGGGGACTTTACAATGAGCAGTTCTTC; cdr3_aa: CATSWGLYNEQFF
v_call: TRBV19; j_call: TRBJ1-1; d_call: NA; clone_size: NA; cdr3_nt: TGTGCCAGTAGTCTCCCCACAGGCTCGAACACTGAAGCTTTCTTT; cdr3_aa: CASSLPTGSNTEAFF
v_call: TRBV5-4; j_call: TRBJ1-4; d_call: NA; clone_size: NA; cdr3_nt: TGTGCCAGCAGCTCAGGGGACTATAATGAAAAACTGTTTTTT; cdr3_aa: CASSSGDYNEKLFF
v_call: TRBV27; j_call: TRBJ1-2; d_call: TRBD1; clone_size: NA; cdr3_nt: TGTGCCAGCAGTTCATGGGGACAGGGATATGGCTACACCTTC; cdr3_aa: CASSSWGQGYGYTF
v_call: TRBV2; j_call: TRBJ2-7; d_call: TRBD1; clone_size: NA; cdr3_nt: TGTGCCAGCAGTGTACAGGGGGAATCCTACGAGCAGTACTTC; cdr3_aa: CASSVQGESYEQYF
v_call: TRBV4-2; j_call: TRBJ2-3; d_call: NA; clone_size: NA; cdr3_nt: TGTGCCAGCAGCCAAGGGACCTACCCCGGGGCAGATACGCAGTATTTT; cdr3_aa: CASSQGTYPGADTQYF
v_call: TRBV5-6; j_call: TRBJ2-5; d_call: TRBD1; clone_size: NA; cdr3_nt: TGTGCCAGCAGCTTGGTCTCAGGGGGCGCCCAAGAGACCCAGTACTTC; cdr3_aa: CASSLVSGGAQETQYF
v_call: TRBV18; j_call: TRBJ2-5; d_call: TRBD1; clone_size: NA; cdr3_nt: TGTGCCAGCTCACCACTCCAGGGGGCAGAGACCCAGTACTTC; cdr3_aa: CASSPLQGAETQYF
v_call: TRBV6-4; j_call: TRBJ1-5; d_call: TRBD1; clone_size: NA; cdr3_nt: TGTGCCAGCGACCTCCGGGCAGGGGGCTTTGGCAATCAGCCCCAGCATTTT; cdr3_aa: CASDLRAGGFGNQPQHF
v_call: TRBV2; j_call: TRBJ2-2; d_call: NA; clone_size: NA; cdr3_nt: TGTGCCAGCAGTGAACAGGGTAACACCGGGGAGCTGTTTTTT; cdr3_aa: CASSEQGNTGELFF
v_call: TRBV6-1; j_call: TRBJ1-1; d_call: NA; clone_size: NA; cdr3_nt: TGTGCCAGCAGTGAACCGGAGAAAGCTTTCTTT; cdr3_aa: CASSEPEKAFF
v_call: TRBV7-8; j_call: TRBJ1-2; d_call: NA; clone_size: NA; cdr3_nt: TGTGCCAGCAGCTTAAACATACGGGTGGCTTACTATGGCTACACCTTC; cdr3_aa: CASSLNIRVAYYGYTF
v_call: TRBV12-3/TRBV12-4; j_call: TRBJ2-3; d_call: NA; clone_size: NA; cdr3_nt: TGTGCCAGCAGGGAACAGGGCACAGATACGCAGTATTTT; cdr3_aa: CASREQGTDTQYF
v_call: TRBV5-1; j_call: TRBJ1-5; d_call: NA; clone_size: few; cdr3_nt: TGCGCCAGCAGCTTGTCGGGGAGGGAGCCCCAGCATTTT; cdr3_aa: CASSLSGREPQHF
v_call: TRBV27; j_call: TRBJ2-7; d_call: NA; clone_size: NA; cdr3_nt: TGTGCCAGCAGTTTAAGCAGGTACTCCTACGAGCAGTACTTC; cdr3_aa: CASSLSRYSYEQYF
v_call: TRBV5-1; j_call: TRBJ1-1; d_call: NA; clone_size: NA; cdr3_nt: TGCGCCAGCAGCTCGGGAACAGCGAACACTGAAGCTTTCTTT; cdr3_aa: CASSSGTANTEAFF
v_call: TRBV4-1; j_call: TRBJ2-7; d_call: TRBD1; clone_size: many; cdr3_nt: TGCGCCAGCAGCGCCAACAGGGGAAACTACGAGCAGTACTTC; cdr3_aa: CASSANRGNYEQYF
v_call: TRBV29-1; j_call: TRBJ2-7; d_call: TRBD2; clone_size: few; cdr3_nt: TGCAGCGTTCTCATAGCGGGGGGCAACTACGAGCAGTACTTC; cdr3_aa: CSVLIAGGNYEQYF
v_call: TRBV11-2; j_call: TRBJ2-1; d_call: NA; clone_size: NA; cdr3_nt: TGTGCCAGCAGCTCAGCGGGCGGAATTGTCAACAATGAGCAGTTCTTC; cdr3_aa: CASSSAGGIVNNEQFF
v_call: TRBV12-5; j_call: TRBJ2-7; d_call: TRBD1; clone_size: NA; cdr3_nt: TGTGCTAGTGGTTTGGCCGCCCGGGACAGATTCTACGAGCAGTACTTC; cdr3_aa: CASGLAARDRFYEQYF
v_call: TRBV19; j_call: TRBJ1-1; d_call: NA; clone_size: NA; cdr3_nt: TGTGCCAGTACCCTGACAGGAGAAGCTTTCTTT; cdr3_aa: CASTLTGEAFF
v_call: TRBV7-2; j_call: TRBJ1-3; d_call: TRBD1; clone_size: NA; cdr3_nt: TGTGCCAGCACCCCTTTTCGGACAGGGAGTAGCTCTGGAAACACCATATATTTT; cdr3_aa: CASTPFRTGSSSGNTIYF
v_call: TRBV6-5; j_call: TRBJ2-7; d_call: NA; clone_size: NA; cdr3_nt: TGTGCCAGCAGGTCTTCTCACGAGCAGTACTTC; cdr3_aa: CASRSSHEQYF
v_call: TRBV5-6; j_call: TRBJ2-7; d_call: NA; clone_size: NA; cdr3_nt: TGTGCCAGCAGCTTGGCAGGACACGGCTACGAGCAGTACTTC; cdr3_aa: CASSLAGHGYEQYF
v_call: TRBV15; j_call: TRBJ1-1; d_call: NA; clone_size: NA; cdr3_nt: TGTGCCACCAGCAGAGATAGGTCCGGAGCAGGGGAAGCTTTCTTT; cdr3_aa: CATSRDRSGAGEAFF
v_call: TRBV2; j_call: TRBJ1-1; d_call: TRBD1; clone_size: NA; cdr3_nt: TGTGCCAGCAACAGGGGGCTTAACACTGAAGCTTTCTTT; cdr3_aa: CASNRGLNTEAFF
v_call: TRBV7-3; j_call: TRBJ1-6; d_call: NA; clone_size: NA; cdr3_nt: TGTGCCAGCAGCTCACAGGCGTATAATTCACCCCTCCACTTT; cdr3_aa: CASSSQAYNSPLHF
v_call: TRBV5-1; j_call: TRBJ1-1; d_call: NA; clone_size: NA; cdr3_nt: TGCGCCAGCAGCTCGTCCTCGAACACTGAAGCTTTCTTT; cdr3_aa: CASSSSSNTEAFF
v_call: TRBV6-9; j_call: TRBJ1-2; d_call: NA; clone_size: NA; cdr3_nt: TGTGCCAGCAGTGCAGGGTTTTTTGGCTACACCTTC; cdr3_aa: CASSAGFFGYTF
v_call: TRBV2; j_call: TRBJ1-1; d_call: TRBD1; clone_size: NA; cdr3_nt: TGTGCCAGCAGTGAAAAAGGGGACAGGGGAATCTCCACTGAAGCTTTCTTT; cdr3_aa: CASSEKGDRGISTEAFF
v_call: TRBV19; j_call: TRBJ1-1; d_call: NA; clone_size: NA; cdr3_nt: TGTGCCAGTAGTAGCCAGAAAGACACTGAAGCTTTCTTT; cdr3_aa: CASSSQKDTEAFF
v_call: TRBV6-5; j_call: TRBJ2-1; d_call: NA; clone_size: NA; cdr3_nt: TGTGCCAGCAGTTCCCGGGGGTATGAGCAGTTCTTC; cdr3_aa: CASSSRGYEQFF